The 7 T cell receptor beta chains below come from one sample, sequenced in a study of blood T cell repertoires in COVID-19. The method was immunoSEQ multiplex PCR; TCRdb's version includes in-frame clones alone and lacks a portion of them. The top ten clones hold 3% to 3.5% of a sample with approximately 180,000 clones, approximately 85% of them seen once. Specimen: peripheral blood. The receptors were gathered from a man aged 55 to 70 with acute or convalescent COVID-19.

The V and J genes are TRBV5-1 and TRBJ2-7; D is ambiguous. Germline assignment: CDR1 SGHRS and CDR2 YFSETQ. The CDR3 sequence is 11 residues long. V lost 4 bases and J 3 bases, leaving 5 bases between the germline ends. CDR3 bases: TGCGCCAGCAGCCAAAACTACGAGCAGTACTTC. Protein: CASSQNYEQYF.

This sequence joins TRBV11-1 and TRBJ2-1, with 7 bases lining up with TRBD2. The CDR3 contains 15 residues. Germline loops: CDR1 SGHAT, CDR2 FQDESV (reference sequence). J lost 2 bases, V lost 4 bases, and 5 bases had no gene match. CDR3 coding DNA: TGTGCCAGCAGCTCGGCAGCGGGACCCTACAATGAGCAGTTCTTC. It translates to CASSSAAGPYNEQFF. Using reference TRBV11-1 and TRBJ2-1 for the parts outside the CDR3, the full variable domain is EAEVAQSPRYKITEKSQAVAFWCDPISGHATLYWYRQILGQGPELLVQFQDESVVDDSQLPKDRFSAERLKGVDSTLKIQPAELGDSAMYLCASSSAAGPYNEQFFGPGTRLTVL.

This clone was found a few times. This chain's CDR3 is CASSLDRGTQETQYF. Here the CDR3 DNA reads TGTGCCAGCAGCTTAGACAGGGGTACCCAAGAGACCCAGTACTTC. The rearrangement uses TRBV7-2 and TRBJ2-5; 7 positions agree with TRBD1. CDR1 and CDR2 (germline): SGHTA, FQGNSA. Unmatched junction bases numbered 3, after V lost 1 base and J lost 1 base. The CDR3 sequence is 15 residues long.

The chain couples TRBV7-9 to TRBJ2-2; D is perhaps TRBD1 (6 bases). Germline V gives CDR1 SEHNR, CDR2 FQNEAQ (reference sequence). The V end was cut by 5 bases, the J end by 1 base, with 8 bases between. This CDR3 has 14 amino acids. CDR3 sequence: CASSEQGNTGELFF. CDR3 DNA: TGTGCCAGCAGCGAACAGGGGAACACCGGGGAGCTGTTTTTT.

The V gene is TRBV3-1 (or the pseudogene TRBV3-2), the J gene TRBJ2-1; possible D gene TRBD2, 5 bases. There are 17 residues in the CDR3. V lost 1 base, J lost 0 bases, and 13 bases lay in between. Germline V gives CDR1 LGHDT, CDR2 YNNKEL (reference sequence). The DNA of the CDR3 is TGTGCCAGCAGCCAAGGGGCACGGGGAAGCTCCTACAATGAGCAGTTCTTC. It is translated as CASSQGARGSSYNEQFF.

The chain uses TRBV19 and TRBJ1-3; perhaps TRBD1 as D (6 bases). The V end lost 7 bases, the J end lost 2 bases, and 12 bases lay between the germline ends. The CDR3 covers 14 residues. Germline CDR1 and CDR2: LNHDA and SQIVND (reference sequence). The CDR3 reads CASNAPGAGNTIYF. CDR3 DNA sequence: TGTGCCAGTAATGCCCCAGGGGCTGGAAACACCATATATTTT.

This chain connects TRBV11-2 to TRBJ2-7; D gene uncertain. The CDR3 is 15 amino acids. Trimming took 5 bases from V and 0 from J, leaving 14 bases between them. The germline V gene has CDR1 SGHAT and CDR2 FQNNGV. Here the CDR3 reads CASSPLTGPSYEQYF. CDR3 DNA sequence: TGTGCCAGCAGCCCTCTTACGGGTCCCTCCTACGAGCAGTACTTC.